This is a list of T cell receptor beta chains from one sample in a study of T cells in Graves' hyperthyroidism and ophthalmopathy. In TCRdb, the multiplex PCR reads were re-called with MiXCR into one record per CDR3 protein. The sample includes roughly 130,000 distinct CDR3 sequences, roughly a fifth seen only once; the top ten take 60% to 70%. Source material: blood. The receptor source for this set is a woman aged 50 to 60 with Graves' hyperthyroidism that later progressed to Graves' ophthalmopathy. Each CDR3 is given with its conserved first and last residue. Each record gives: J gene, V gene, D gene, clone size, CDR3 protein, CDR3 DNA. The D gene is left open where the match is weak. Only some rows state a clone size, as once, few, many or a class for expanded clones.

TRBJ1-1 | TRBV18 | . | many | CASSPLRGSTEAFF | TGTGCCAGCTCACCATTGCGGGGTAGCACTGAAGCTTTCTTT
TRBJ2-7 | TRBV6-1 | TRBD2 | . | CASSRERGTYEQYF | TGTGCCAGCAGTCGGGAGCGGGGGACCTACGAGCAGTACTTC
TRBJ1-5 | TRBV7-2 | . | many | CASSLTGAGLSNQPQHF | TGTGCCAGCAGCTTAACGGGGGCAGGGCTTAGCAATCAGCCCCAGCATTTT
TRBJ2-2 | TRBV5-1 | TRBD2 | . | CASSWTSDIRGGELFF | TGCGCCAGCAGCTGGACTAGCGACATAAGGGGTGGGGAGCTGTTTTTT
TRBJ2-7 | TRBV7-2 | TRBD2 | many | CASSLGWLAGSSYEQYF | TGTGCCAGCAGCTTAGGTTGGCTAGCGGGGTCCTCCTACGAGCAGTACTTC
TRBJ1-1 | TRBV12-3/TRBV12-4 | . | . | CASSLQTHSNTEAFF | TGTGCCAGCAGTTTACAGACCCACTCGAACACTGAAGCTTTCTTT
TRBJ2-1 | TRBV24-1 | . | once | CATSDFGQGRDNEQFF | TGTGCCACCAGTGATTTCGGGCAGGGGAGGGACAATGAGCAGTTCTTC
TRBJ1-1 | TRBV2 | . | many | CASKRGPTEAFF | TGTGCCAGTAAACGGGGTCCCACTGAAGCTTTCTTT
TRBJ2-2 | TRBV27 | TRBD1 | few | CASSLRQGKNTGELFF | TGTGCCAGCAGTTTAAGACAGGGGAAGAACACCGGGGAGCTGTTTTTT
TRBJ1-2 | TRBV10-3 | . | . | CAISPGNYGYTF | TGTGCCATCAGCCCCGGTAACTATGGCTACACCTTC
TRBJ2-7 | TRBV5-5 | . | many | CASSSTANRYEQYF | TGTGCCAGCAGCTCGACAGCTAATCGGTACGAGCAGTACTTC
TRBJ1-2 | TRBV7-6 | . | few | CASSPRIGGAQADYGYTF | TGTGCCAGCAGCCCACGGATCGGGGGCGCGCAGGCTGACTATGGCTACACCTTC
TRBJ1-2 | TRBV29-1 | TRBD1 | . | CSVGQGAYGYTF | TGCAGCGTCGGACAGGGGGCATATGGCTACACCTTC
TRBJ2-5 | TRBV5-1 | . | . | CASSLGQFIETQYF | TGCGCCAGCAGCTTGGGACAGTTTATAGAGACCCAGTACTTC
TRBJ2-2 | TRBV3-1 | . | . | CASSQDKDTNTGELFF | TGTGCCAGCAGCCAAGATAAGGACACCAACACCGGGGAGCTGTTTTTT
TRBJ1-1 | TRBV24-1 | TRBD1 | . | CATRGTGRNTEAFF | TGTGCCACCAGGGGGACAGGTAGGAACACTGAAGCTTTCTTT
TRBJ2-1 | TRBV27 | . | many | CASSLQPLHGSYNEQFF | TGTGCCAGCAGTTTACAGCCCCTACATGGCTCCTACAATGAGCAGTTCTTC
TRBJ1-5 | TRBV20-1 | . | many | CSATRASTGQPQHF | TGCAGTGCTACTCGGGCCTCAACGGGACAGCCCCAGCATTTT
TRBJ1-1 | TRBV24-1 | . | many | CATSEYRKEAFF | TGTGCCACCAGTGAGTACAGGAAAGAAGCTTTCTTT
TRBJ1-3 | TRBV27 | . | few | CASSLNAVSSGNTIYF | TGTGCCAGCAGTTTAAATGCTGTGAGCTCTGGAAACACCATATATTTT
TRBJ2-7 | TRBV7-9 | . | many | CASSIDRSIDEQYF | TGTGCCAGCAGCATAGACAGGTCAATTGACGAGCAGTACTTC
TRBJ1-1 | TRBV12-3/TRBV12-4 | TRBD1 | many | CASSHKSLAVGQGDTEAFF | TGTGCCAGCAGCCATAAATCACTGGCTGTGGGACAGGGAGATACTGAAGCTTTCTTT
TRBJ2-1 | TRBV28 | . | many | CASSFPGSEQFF | TGTGCCAGCAGTTTTCCGGGTAGTGAGCAGTTCTTC
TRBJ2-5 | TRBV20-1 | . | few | CSARVGGGFTETQYF | TGCAGTGCTAGAGTGGGGGGCGGTTTTACAGAGACCCAGTACTTC
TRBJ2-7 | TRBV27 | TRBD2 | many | CASSQIAGPYEQYF | TGTGCCAGCAGTCAAATAGCGGGACCCTACGAGCAGTACTTC
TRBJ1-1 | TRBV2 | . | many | CASRKGTSTEAFF | TGTGCCAGCAGAAAAGGGACGAGCACTGAAGCTTTCTTT
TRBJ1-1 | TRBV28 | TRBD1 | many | CASSSKLLSGQGATEAFF | TGTGCCAGCAGTTCCAAATTACTTTCGGGACAGGGAGCCACTGAAGCTTTCTTT
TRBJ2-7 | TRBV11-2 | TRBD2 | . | CASSTGLAGGSLSYEQYF | TGTGCCAGCAGTACGGGACTAGCGGGAGGAAGCTTGAGTTACGAGCAGTACTTC
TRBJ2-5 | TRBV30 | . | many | CAWGGGPFQYF | TGTGCCTGGGGGGGGGGGCCTTTTCAGTACTTC
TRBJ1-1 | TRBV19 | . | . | CASTMGLLTEAFF | TGTGCCAGTACCATGGGGCTTCTCACTGAAGCTTTCTTT
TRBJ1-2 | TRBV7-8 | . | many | CASSLSGDSGGYTF | TGTGCCAGCAGCTTATCAGGGGATAGCGGTGGCTACACCTTC
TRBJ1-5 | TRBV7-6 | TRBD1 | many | CASSPGTGLNQPQHF | TGTGCCAGCAGCCCTGGGACAGGCCTCAATCAGCCCCAGCATTTT
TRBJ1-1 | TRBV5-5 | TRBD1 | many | CASSLRTGVTEAFF | TGTGCCAGCAGCTTGAGGACAGGGGTCACTGAAGCTTTCTTT
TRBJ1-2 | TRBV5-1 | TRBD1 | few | CASSLEGALYGYTF | TGCGCCAGCAGCTTGGAGGGGGCACTCTATGGCTACACCTTC
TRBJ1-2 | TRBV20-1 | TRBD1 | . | CSARGQGSGGYTF | TGCAGTGCTAGGGGACAGGGGTCTGGAGGCTACACCTTC
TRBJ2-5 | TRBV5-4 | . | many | CASSPPGRRQETQYF | TGTGCCAGCAGCCCGCCAGGGAGGAGGCAAGAGACCCAGTACTTC
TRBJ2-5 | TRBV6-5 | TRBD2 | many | CASSYSLSGVAGGRETQYF | TGTGCCAGCAGTTACTCGCTCAGTGGTGTAGCGGGTGGGAGGGAGACCCAGTACTTC
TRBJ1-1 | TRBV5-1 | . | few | CASSLLREDTEAFF | TGCGCCAGCAGCTTGCTCAGGGAGGACACTGAAGCTTTCTTT
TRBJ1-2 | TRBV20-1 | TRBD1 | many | CSARLTRGAKGYTF | TGCAGTGCTAGACTTACCAGGGGGGCGAAAGGCTACACCTTC